This T cell receptor beta chain appears in the sequencing data of a study of regulatory T cells in long-lasting Graves disease. The time point was: newly diagnosed GD, antithyroid drugs for less than 3 months. RNA from PBMCs was the source of the TCR library. This clonotype was counted at least ten times. Combining iRepertoire HTBI primers with Arm-PCR of CDR3 regions, the authors built TCR beta libraries. TCRdb re-analysed the multiplex PCR reads in MiXCR, keeping a single row per CDR3 protein. The sample records 200,000 to 300,000 distinct CDR3 sequences, 20% to 25% being singletons. The clonotype comes from a female donor with Graves disease. The sequenced sample was peripheral blood mononuclear cells (PBMCs), obtained at new diagnosis, from a patient treated with antithyroid drugs.

The CDR3 spells CASSRQGLRTEAFF. DNA of the CDR3: TGTGCCAGCTCACGCCAGGGACTTCGGACTGAAGCTTTCTTT. V gene TRBV18 combines with J gene TRBJ1-1; D possibly corresponds to TRBD1 (5 bases). The germline CDR1 and CDR2 sequences are KGHSH and LQKENI. The V end lost 4 bases, the J end lost 5 bases, and 14 bases lay between the germline ends. This CDR3 spans 14 amino acids.